A selection of T cell receptor beta chains follows, all from one sample in a study of blood T cell repertoires in COVID-19. Sequencing was performed with immunoSEQ multiplex PCR; in TCRdb, only in-frame clones are kept and a portion is missing. Counted here are approximately 470,000 clones, roughly 87% occurring once; the ten biggest clones make up about 0.65%. The sample was PBMCs or T cells enriched from blood (not recorded which). The receptors originated from a woman younger than 30 who had recovered from COVID-19. Both conserved end residues are part of each CDR3. A D gene is named only where the DNA matches it firmly. Size is stated for part of the rows, as once, few or many counts, or as a class when the clone is expanded.

CASSPAGLYGPQHF,TGTGCCAGCAGCCCCGCGGGGCTCTACGGGCCCCAGCATTTT,TRBV9,once,-,TRBJ1-5
CASSLDRGASYNEQFF,TGTGCCAGCAGCTTAGATCGGGGGGCGAGTTACAATGAGCAGTTCTTC,TRBV7-6,-,-,TRBJ2-1
CASSQEMGTSFTGELFF,TGTGCCAGCAGCCAAGAAATGGGGACTTCCTTCACCGGGGAGCTGTTTTTT,TRBV4-2,-,-,TRBJ2-2
CASSYEWATGNTIYF,TGTGCCAGCAGTTACGAGTGGGCTACTGGAAACACCATATATTTT,TRBV6-5,-,-,TRBJ1-3
CASSRVESYEQYF,TGTGCCAGTAGTCGGGTAGAGTCCTACGAGCAGTACTTC,TRBV19,-,-,TRBJ2-7
CASSPGGYGYTF,TGTGCCAGCAGCCCGGGGGGCTATGGCTACACCTTC,TRBV5-4,-,-,TRBJ1-2
CASSQGHRNSYEQYF,TGTGCCAGCAGCCAAGGACACAGGAACTCCTACGAGCAGTACTTC,TRBV3-1/TRBV3-2,once,-,TRBJ2-7
CATSSGGGQDTGELFF,TGTGCCACCTCCAGCGGGGGGGGCCAGGATACCGGGGAGCTGTTTTTT,TRBV10-3,-,TRBD2,TRBJ2-2
CASSLETGANNSPLHF,TGTGCCAGCAGCCTAGAGACAGGGGCAAATAATTCACCCCTCCACTTT,TRBV7-9,-,TRBD1,TRBJ1-6
CASSLYWEGYTF,TGTGCCAGCAGTCTCTACTGGGAGGGCTACACCTTC,TRBV12-3/TRBV12-4,-,-,TRBJ1-2
CATSDLRTGDPQETQYF,TGTGCCACCAGTGATTTGCGTACAGGAGACCCTCAAGAGACCCAGTACTTC,TRBV24-1,-,-,TRBJ2-5
CASSQGGARGSETQYF,TGTGCCAGCAGCCAAGGAGGGGCTAGGGGGTCGGAGACCCAGTACTTC,TRBV14,-,-,TRBJ2-5